A single sample is the source of the 12 T cell receptor beta chains below, sequenced in a study of T cell responses to AZD1222 COVID-19 vaccine. Repertoires were generated with immunoSEQ multiplex PCR, while TCRdb's copy carries only in-frame clones and drops some. Among 130,000 to 150,000 clones, around 88% were seen once, and the ten largest hold less than 15%. This sample comprised peripheral blood, obtained on day 0 of AZD1222 vaccination. These receptors were collected from an adult in good health.

This clone occurred once. The V call is TRBV5-1, the J call TRBJ2-7; D is perhaps TRBD2 (7 bases). V shed 4 bases and J shed 2 bases, with 13 bases lying between them. CDR3 length equals 14 residues. Germline-derived CDR1 and CDR2 are SGHRS and YFSETQ. CDR3 sequence reads: CASSHPGGPYEQYF. The CDR3 coding sequence is TGCGCCAGCAGCCACCCCGGGGGGCCCTACGAGCAGTACTTC. The whole variable domain, filled in from reference TRBV5-1 and TRBJ2-7, reads KAGVTQTPRYLIKTRGQQVTLSCSPISGHRSVSWYQQTPGQGLQFLFEYFSETQRNKGNFPGRFSGRQFSNSRSEMNVSTLELGDSALYLCASSHPGGPYEQYFGPGTRLTVT.

The chain links TRBV5-1 to TRBJ2-3; no clear D gene. Trimming pared 6 bases from V and 0 bases from J, leaving 11 bases between. Germline CDR1 reads SGHRS; CDR2 reads YFSETQ. The CDR3 has 14 amino acids. CDR3 sequence (DNA): TGCGCCAGCAACCCCCGGACGAGCACAGATACGCAGTATTTT. It translates to CASNPRTSTDTQYF.

This clone has a single count. The chain employs TRBV30 and TRBJ2-3, with 11 bases fitting TRBD2. The V gene's germline CDR1 is GTSNPN and CDR2 SVGIG (reference sequence). The CDR3 covers 17 residues. J lost 1 base, V lost 4 bases, and 10 bases had no gene match. CDR3 sequence reads: CAWTGASGGLGTDTQYF. As DNA, the CDR3 is TGTGCCTGGACCGGGGCTAGCGGGGGGCTCGGCACAGATACGCAGTATTTT.

This chain connects TRBV11-2 to TRBJ2-7; D is perhaps TRBD2 (6 bases). Trimming cost V 5 bases and J 6 bases, with 23 bases left between them. Germline values: CDR1 SGHAT, CDR2 FQNNGV. The CDR3 runs to 16 residues. The CDR3 reads CASSPLSGVGGFEQYF. The CDR3 DNA is TGTGCCAGCAGCCCCCTTTCGGGCGTCGGGGGTTTCGAGCAGTACTTC.

The chain combines TRBV28 with TRBJ1-1; tentative D call: TRBD1 (5 bases). The CDR3 has 13 amino acids. In germline, CDR1 is MDHEN, CDR2 SYDVKM. Trimming took off 4 bases at V and 4 bases at J, with 10 bases between the two ends. The CDR3 protein is CASSWGESTEAFF. CDR3 DNA: TGTGCCAGCAGTTGGGGGGAGAGCACTGAAGCTTTCTTT.

V is TRBV14 and J is TRBJ1-1; the match to TRBD1 covers 11 bases. V lost 0 bases, J lost 0 bases, and 18 bases stayed unmatched. The CDR3 totals 22 residues. CDR1 SGHDN and CDR2 FVKESK come from the germline V gene. The CDR3 DNA follows: TGTGCCAGCAGCCAAGATCCCTGGACAGGGGGCTCACCCCTTATCCTGAACACTGAAGCTTTCTTT. Residues: CASSQDPWTGGSPLILNTEAFF.

The rearrangement links TRBV7-6 to TRBJ1-6; perhaps TRBD1 as D (5 bases). Germline V lookup: CDR1 SGHVS, CDR2 FNYEAQ. This CDR3 comprises 15 residues. Trimming shortened V by 1 base and J by 6 bases, and 10 bases separated the two germline ends. This CDR3 reads CASSLDRQGNSPLHF. CDR3 nucleotide sequence: TGTGCCAGCAGCTTAGATAGGCAGGGTAATTCACCCCTCCACTTT.

This clone was counted a few times. The genes are TRBV19 and TRBJ1-2; D gene ambiguous. Per the germline V gene, CDR1 is LNHDA and CDR2 is SQIVND (reference sequence). CDR3 length: 13 residues. V was pared by 4 bases and J by 8 bases, with 14 bases between. The CDR3 sequence: CASSKRLSGGYTF. The CDR3 DNA reads TGTGCCAGTAGTAAACGCTTATCTGGGGGCTACACCTTC.

The chain is built from TRBV3-1 (or the pseudogene TRBV3-2) and TRBJ1-1; D gene ambiguous. The CDR3 loop spans 14 amino acids. The germline V and J ends were trimmed by 2 bases and 6 bases, with 13 bases remaining between them. The V gene's germline CDR1 is LGHDT and CDR2 YNNKEL (reference sequence). The chain's CDR3 is CASSQSVGSAEAFF. The CDR3 nucleotides read TGTGCCAGCAGCCAATCGGTAGGGAGCGCTGAAGCTTTCTTT.

The chain recombines TRBV7-3 with TRBJ1-1; possibly TRBD1 for D (6 bases). The CDR3 is 12 residues long. Trimming removed 3 bases at V and 11 bases at J, with 13 bases between. Germline V lookup: CDR1 SGHTA, CDR2 FQGTGA. The CDR3 DNA is TGTGCCAGCAGCTTTGCAGGGGAGCTTGCTTTCTTT. Its translation is CASSFAGELAFF.

This chain uses TRBV3-1 (or the pseudogene TRBV3-2) with TRBJ1-3; D unresolved. The ends were cut back, 4 bases at V and 5 bases at J, with 6 bases in the middle. Germline CDR1 reads LGHDT; CDR2 reads YNNKEL (reference sequence). The CDR3 sequence is 12 residues long. CDR3 loop: CASSLTRNTIYF. CDR3 DNA: TGTGCCAGCAGCCTTACTAGAAACACCATATATTTT.

The chain recombines TRBV2 with TRBJ2-3, with 11 positions matching TRBD1. This CDR3 has 14 residues. The germline V gene encodes CDR1 SNHLY and CDR2 FYNNEI. Trimming removed 9 bases from V and 8 bases from J; junction bases left unmatched: 10. CDR3 in DNA: TGTGCCAGTTCCGGGACAGGGGGGTTAAGTACGCAGTATTTT. Protein: CASSGTGGLSTQYF.